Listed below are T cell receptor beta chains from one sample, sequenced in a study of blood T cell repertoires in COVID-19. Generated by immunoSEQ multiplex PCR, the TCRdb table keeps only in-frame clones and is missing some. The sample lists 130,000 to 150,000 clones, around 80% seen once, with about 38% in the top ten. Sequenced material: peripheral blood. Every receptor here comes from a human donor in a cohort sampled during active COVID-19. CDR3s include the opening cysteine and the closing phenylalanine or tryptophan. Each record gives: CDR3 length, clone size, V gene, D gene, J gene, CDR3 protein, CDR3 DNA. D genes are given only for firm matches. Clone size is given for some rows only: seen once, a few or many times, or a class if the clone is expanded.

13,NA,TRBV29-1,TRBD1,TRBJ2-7,CSVVRQGVHEQYF,TGCAGCGTTGTGAGACAGGGGGTCCACGAGCAGTACTTC
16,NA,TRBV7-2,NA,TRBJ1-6,CASSLALGGRDSPLHF,TGTGCCAGCAGCTTAGCCCTCGGGGGACGGGATTCACCCCTCCACTTT
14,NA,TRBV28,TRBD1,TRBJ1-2,CASSSGQGAGGYTF,TGTGCCAGCAGTTCCGGACAGGGGGCGGGTGGCTACACCTTC
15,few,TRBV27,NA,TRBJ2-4,CATSTGGWDKNIQYF,TGTGCCACGTCGACGGGGGGCTGGGACAAAAACATTCAGTACTTC
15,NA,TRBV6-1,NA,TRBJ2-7,CASSEAPGSNHEQYF,TGTGCCAGCAGTGAAGCACCAGGGTCTAACCACGAGCAGTACTTC
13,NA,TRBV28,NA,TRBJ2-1,CASRNRGGGEQFF,TGTGCCAGCAGGAACAGGGGGGGAGGTGAGCAGTTCTTC
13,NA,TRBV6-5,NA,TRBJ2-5,CALGGTVQETQYF,TGTGCCCTAGGGGGGACAGTTCAAGAGACCCAGTACTTC
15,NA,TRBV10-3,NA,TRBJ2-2,CAISDVQINTGELFF,TGTGCCATCAGTGACGTGCAGATAAACACCGGGGAGCTGTTTTTT
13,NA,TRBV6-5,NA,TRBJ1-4,CASRRLVDEKLFF,TGTGCCAGCAGACGACTGGTGGATGAAAAACTGTTTTTT
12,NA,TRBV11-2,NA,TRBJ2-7,CASSLGRTQQYF,TGTGCCAGCAGCTTAGGAAGGACACAGCAGTACTTC
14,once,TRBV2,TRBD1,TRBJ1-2,CASSGGQFNYGYTF,TGTGCCAGCAGCGGGGGACAGTTCAACTATGGCTACACCTTC
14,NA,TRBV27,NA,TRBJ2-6,CASRGGTLANVLTF,TGTGCCAGCAGGGGGGGTACTTTGGCCAACGTCCTGACTTTC
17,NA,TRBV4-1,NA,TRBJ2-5,CASSQDPVGAYQETQYF,TGCGCCAGCAGCCAAGATCCCGTGGGGGCGTACCAAGAGACCCAGTACTTC
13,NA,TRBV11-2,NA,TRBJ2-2,CASSFLGVGELFF,TGTGCCAGCAGCTTCCTAGGTGTCGGGGAGCTGTTTTTT
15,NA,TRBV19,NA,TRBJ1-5,CASSMGQGIDQPQHF,TGTGCCAGTAGTATGGGCCAGGGAATAGATCAGCCCCAGCATTTT
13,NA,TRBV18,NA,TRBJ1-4,CASSPGGEEKLFF,TGTGCCAGCTCACCAGGGGGCGAGGAAAAACTGTTTTTT
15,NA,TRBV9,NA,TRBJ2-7,CASSPRAGAGYEQYF,TGTGCCAGCAGCCCTAGAGCAGGGGCGGGCTACGAGCAGTACTTC
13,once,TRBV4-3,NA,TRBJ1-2,CASSRTANYGYTF,TGCGCCAGCAGCCGAACAGCTAACTATGGCTACACCTTC
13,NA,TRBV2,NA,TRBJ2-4,CASSAGPKNIQYF,TGTGCCAGCAGCGCGGGACCTAAAAACATTCAGTACTTC
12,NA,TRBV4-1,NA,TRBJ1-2,CASSLESYGYTF,TGCGCCAGCAGCCTAGAGAGCTATGGCTACACCTTC
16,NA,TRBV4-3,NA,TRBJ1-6,CASSQARQGGNSPLHF,TGCGCCAGCAGCCAAGCACGGCAGGGTGGCAATTCACCCCTCCACTTT
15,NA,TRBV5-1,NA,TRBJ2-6,CASSWQSPGANVLTF,TGCGCCAGCAGCTGGCAGTCCCCTGGGGCCAACGTCCTGACTTTC
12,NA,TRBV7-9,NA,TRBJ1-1,CASSVTGLEAFF,TGTGCCAGCAGCGTAACAGGGTTAGAAGCTTTCTTT
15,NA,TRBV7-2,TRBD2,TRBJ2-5,CASSATGTSGETQYF,TGTGCCAGCAGCGCTACCGGGACTAGCGGGGAGACCCAGTACTTC